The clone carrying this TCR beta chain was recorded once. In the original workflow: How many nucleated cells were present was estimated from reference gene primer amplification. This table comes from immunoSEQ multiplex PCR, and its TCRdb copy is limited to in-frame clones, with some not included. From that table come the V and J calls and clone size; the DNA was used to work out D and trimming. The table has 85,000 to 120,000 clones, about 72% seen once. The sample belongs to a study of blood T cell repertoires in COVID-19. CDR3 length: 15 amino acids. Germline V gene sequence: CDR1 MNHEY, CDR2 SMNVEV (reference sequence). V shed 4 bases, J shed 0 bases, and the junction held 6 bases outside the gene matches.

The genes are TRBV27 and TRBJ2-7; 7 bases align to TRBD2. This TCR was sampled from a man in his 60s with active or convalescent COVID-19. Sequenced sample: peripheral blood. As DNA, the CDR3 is TGTGCCAGCAGTTCCTTGGGGGGGGTCTCCTACGAGCAGTACTTC. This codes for CASSSLGGVSYEQYF.